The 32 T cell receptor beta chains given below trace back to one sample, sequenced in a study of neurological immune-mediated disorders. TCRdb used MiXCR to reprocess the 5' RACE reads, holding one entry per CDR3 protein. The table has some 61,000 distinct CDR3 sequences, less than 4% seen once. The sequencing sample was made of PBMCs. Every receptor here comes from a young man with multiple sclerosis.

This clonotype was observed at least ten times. The CDR3 DNA sequence: TGTGCCAGCTCACCATGGTTCACAGAAACGAACACCGGGGAGCTGTTTTTT. Protein product: CASSPWFTETNTGELFF. This sequence joins TRBV18 and TRBJ2-2; D not certain. Germline lookup yields CDR1 KGHSH and CDR2 LQKENI. The V gene lost 2 bases and the J gene lost 0 bases, with 13 bases spanning the gap. The length of the CDR3 is 17 residues.

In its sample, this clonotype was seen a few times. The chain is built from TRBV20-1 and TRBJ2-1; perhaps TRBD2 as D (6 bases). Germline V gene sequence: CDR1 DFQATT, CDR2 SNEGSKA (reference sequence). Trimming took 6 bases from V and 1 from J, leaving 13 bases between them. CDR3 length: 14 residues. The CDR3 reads CSATVAVSYNEQFF. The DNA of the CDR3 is TGCAGTGCGACAGTAGCGGTATCCTACAATGAGCAGTTCTTC.

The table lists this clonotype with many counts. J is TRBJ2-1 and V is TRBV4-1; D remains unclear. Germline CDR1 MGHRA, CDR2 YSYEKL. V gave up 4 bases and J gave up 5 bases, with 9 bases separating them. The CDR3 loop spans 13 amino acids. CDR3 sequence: CASSPRRNNEQFF. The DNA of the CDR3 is TGCGCCAGCAGCCCCCGGCGGAACAATGAGCAGTTCTTC.

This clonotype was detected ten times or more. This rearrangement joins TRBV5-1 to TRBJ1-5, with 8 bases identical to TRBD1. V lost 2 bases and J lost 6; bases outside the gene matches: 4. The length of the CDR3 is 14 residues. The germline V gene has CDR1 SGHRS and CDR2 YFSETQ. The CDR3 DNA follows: TGCGCCAGCAGCTTAGGACAGGGCACTCAGCCCCAGCATTTT. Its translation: CASSLGQGTQPQHF.

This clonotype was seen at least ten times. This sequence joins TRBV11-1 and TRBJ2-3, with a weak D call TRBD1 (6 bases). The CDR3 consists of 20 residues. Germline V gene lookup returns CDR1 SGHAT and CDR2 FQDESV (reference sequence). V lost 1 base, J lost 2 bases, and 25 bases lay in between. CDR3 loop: CASSLGRWGLEINSTDTQYF. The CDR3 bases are TGTGCCAGCAGCTTAGGGCGTTGGGGGCTCGAGATAAACTCCACAGATACGCAGTATTTT.

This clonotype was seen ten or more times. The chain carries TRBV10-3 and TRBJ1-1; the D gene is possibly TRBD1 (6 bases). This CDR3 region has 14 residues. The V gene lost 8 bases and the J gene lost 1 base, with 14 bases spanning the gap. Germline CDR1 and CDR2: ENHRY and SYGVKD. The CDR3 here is CAIRGPGTNTEAFF. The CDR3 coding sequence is TGTGCCATCCGGGGGCCCGGGACGAACACTGAAGCTTTCTTT.

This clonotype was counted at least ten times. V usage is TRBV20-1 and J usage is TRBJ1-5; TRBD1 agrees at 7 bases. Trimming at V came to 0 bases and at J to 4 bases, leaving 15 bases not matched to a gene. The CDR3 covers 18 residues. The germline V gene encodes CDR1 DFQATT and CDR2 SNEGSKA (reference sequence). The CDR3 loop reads CSARDQLLAQGGNQPQHF. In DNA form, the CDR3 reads TGCAGTGCTAGAGATCAGTTATTGGCCCAGGGGGGGAATCAGCCCCAGCATTTT.

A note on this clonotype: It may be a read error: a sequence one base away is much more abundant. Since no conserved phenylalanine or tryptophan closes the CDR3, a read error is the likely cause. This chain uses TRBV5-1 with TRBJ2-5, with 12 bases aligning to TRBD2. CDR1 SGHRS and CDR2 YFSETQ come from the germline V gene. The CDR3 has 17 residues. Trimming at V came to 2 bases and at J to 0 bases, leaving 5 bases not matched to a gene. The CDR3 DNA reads TGCGCCAGCAGCTTAGGTGGACTAGCGGGGAACCAAGAGACCCAGTACTGC. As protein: CASSLGGLAGNQETQYC.

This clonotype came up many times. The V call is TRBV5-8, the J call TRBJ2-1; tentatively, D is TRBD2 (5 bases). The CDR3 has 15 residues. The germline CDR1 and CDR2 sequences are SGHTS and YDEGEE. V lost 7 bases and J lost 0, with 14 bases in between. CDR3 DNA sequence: TGTGCCAGCCTACGGGGTTTGAGCTCCTACAATGAGCAGTTCTTC. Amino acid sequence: CASLRGLSSYNEQFF.

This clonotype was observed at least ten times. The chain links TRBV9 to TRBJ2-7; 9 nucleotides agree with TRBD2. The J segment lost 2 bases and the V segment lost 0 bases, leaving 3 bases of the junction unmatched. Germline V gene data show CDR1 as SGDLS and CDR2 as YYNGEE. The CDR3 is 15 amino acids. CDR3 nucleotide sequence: TGTGCCAGCAGCGTAGGAGGCGGGGGGGCCTACGAGCAGTACTTC. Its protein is CASSVGGGGAYEQYF.

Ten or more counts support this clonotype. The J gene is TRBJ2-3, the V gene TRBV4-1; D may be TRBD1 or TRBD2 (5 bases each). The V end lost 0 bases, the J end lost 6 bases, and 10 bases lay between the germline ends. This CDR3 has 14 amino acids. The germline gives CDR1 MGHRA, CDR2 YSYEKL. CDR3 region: CASSQDEGRDTQYF. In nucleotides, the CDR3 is TGCGCCAGCAGCCAAGATGAGGGGCGGGATACGCAGTATTTT.

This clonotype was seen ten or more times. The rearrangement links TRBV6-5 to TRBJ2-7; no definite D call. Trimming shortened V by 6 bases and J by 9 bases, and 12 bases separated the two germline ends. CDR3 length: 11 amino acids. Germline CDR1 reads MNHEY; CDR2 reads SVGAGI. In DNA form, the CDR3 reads TGTGCCAGCAGCGACAATGTGGTGCAGTACTTC. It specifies CASSDNVVQYF.

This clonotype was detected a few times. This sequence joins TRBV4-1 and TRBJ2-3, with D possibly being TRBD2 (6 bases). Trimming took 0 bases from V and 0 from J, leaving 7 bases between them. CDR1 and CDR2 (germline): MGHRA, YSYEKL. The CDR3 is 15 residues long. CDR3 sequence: CASSQEGLSTDTQYF. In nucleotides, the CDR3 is TGCGCCAGCAGCCAAGAGGGACTGAGCACAGATACGCAGTATTTT.

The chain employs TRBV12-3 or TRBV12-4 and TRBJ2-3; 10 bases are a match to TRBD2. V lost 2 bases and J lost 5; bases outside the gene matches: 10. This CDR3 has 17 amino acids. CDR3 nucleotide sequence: TGTGCCAGCAGTTTACTAGCGGGGGTGACACTGGGAGATACGCAGTATTTT. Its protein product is CASSLLAGVTLGDTQYF.

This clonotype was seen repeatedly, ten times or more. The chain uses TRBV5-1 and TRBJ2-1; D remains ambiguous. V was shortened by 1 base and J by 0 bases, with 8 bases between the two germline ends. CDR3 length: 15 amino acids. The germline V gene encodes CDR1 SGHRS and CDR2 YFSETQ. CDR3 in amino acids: CASSLRSFSYNEQFF. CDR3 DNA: TGCGCCAGCAGCTTGCGTTCTTTCTCCTACAATGAGCAGTTCTTC.

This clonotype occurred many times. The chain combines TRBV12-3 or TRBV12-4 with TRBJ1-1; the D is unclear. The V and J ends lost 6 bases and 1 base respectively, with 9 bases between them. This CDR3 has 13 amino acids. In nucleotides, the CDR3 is TGTGCCAGCAGGATAACAGCGAACACTGAAGCTTTCTTT. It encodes CASRITANTEAFF.

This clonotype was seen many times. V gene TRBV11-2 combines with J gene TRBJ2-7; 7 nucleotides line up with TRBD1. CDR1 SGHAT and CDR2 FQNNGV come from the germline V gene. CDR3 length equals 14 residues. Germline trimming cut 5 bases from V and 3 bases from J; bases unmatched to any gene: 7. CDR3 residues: CASSNRGVFYEQYF. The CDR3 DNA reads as TGTGCCAGCAGCAACAGGGGAGTTTTCTACGAGCAGTACTTC.

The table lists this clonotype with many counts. CDR3 amino acids: CASSMTGTSGNTIYF. For the CDR3, the DNA is TGTGCCAGCAGTATGACAGGGACCTCTGGAAACACCATATATTTT. The chain has TRBV12-3 or TRBV12-4 and TRBJ1-3; TRBD1 matches 7 bases. The CDR3 spans 15 residues. J was trimmed by 0 bases and V by 5 bases; bases with no gene match: 4.

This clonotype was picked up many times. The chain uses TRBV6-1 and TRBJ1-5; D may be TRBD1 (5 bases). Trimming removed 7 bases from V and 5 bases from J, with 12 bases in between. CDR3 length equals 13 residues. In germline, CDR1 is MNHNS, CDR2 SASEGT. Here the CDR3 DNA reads TGTGCCAGCACTGGAGACAGTCATCAGCCCCAGCATTTT. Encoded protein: CASTGDSHQPQHF.

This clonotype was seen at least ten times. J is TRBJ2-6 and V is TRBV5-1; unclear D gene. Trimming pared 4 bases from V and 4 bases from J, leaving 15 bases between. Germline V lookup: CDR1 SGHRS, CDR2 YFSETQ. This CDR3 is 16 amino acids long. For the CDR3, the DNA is TGCGCCAGCAGCCCCGGAACTCTGGCCGGGGCCAACGTCCTGACTTTC. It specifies CASSPGTLAGANVLTF.

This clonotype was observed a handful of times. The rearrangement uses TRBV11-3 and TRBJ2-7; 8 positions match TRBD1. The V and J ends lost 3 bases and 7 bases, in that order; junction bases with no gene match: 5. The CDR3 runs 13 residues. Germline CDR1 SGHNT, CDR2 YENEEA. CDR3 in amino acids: CASSLNRDREQYF. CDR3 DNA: TGTGCCAGCAGCTTGAACAGGGACAGGGAGCAGTACTTC.

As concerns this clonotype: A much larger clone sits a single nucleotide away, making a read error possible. CDR3 residues: CASSLQSVINEQFF. The CDR3 DNA reads TGTGCCAGCAGCTTGCAGTCAGTCATCAATGAGCAGTTCTTC. J is TRBJ2-1 and V is TRBV5-5, with unresolved D. V lost 1 base and J 6 bases, leaving 11 bases between the germline ends. The CDR3 is made up of 14 amino acids. Germline V lookup: CDR1 SGHKS, CDR2 YYEKEE (reference sequence).

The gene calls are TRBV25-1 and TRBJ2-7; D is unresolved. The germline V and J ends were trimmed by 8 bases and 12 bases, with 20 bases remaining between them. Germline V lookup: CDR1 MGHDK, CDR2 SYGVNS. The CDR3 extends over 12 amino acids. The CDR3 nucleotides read TGTGCCAGCGGAACTGATTTTTTGTGGCGGTACTTC. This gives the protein CASGTDFLWRYF.

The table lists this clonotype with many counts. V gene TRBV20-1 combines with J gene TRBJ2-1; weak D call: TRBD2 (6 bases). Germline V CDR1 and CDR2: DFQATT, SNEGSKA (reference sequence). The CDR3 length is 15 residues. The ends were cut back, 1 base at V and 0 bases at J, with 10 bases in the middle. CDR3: CSARVRGSSYNEQFF. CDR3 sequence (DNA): TGCAGTGCTAGAGTCCGGGGGAGCTCCTACAATGAGCAGTTCTTC.

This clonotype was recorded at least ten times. The CDR3 nucleotides are TGTGCCTGGAGTGTAGCCCGGGGGAGATCCTACGAGCAGTACTTC. Translation gives CAWSVARGRSYEQYF. The chain has TRBV30 and TRBJ2-7; D possibly corresponds to TRBD2 (6 bases). V lost 0 bases, J lost 1 base, and 13 bases lay in between. The CDR3 spans 15 residues. Per the germline V gene, CDR1 is GTSNPN and CDR2 is SVGIG (reference sequence).

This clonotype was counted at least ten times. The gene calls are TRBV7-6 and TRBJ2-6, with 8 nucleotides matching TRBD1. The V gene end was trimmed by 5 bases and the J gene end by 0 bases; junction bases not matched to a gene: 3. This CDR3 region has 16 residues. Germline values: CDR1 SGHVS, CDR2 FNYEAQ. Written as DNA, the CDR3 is TGTGCCAGCAGCCCAACAGGGGGCTCTGGGGCCAACGTCCTGACTTTC. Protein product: CASSPTGGSGANVLTF.

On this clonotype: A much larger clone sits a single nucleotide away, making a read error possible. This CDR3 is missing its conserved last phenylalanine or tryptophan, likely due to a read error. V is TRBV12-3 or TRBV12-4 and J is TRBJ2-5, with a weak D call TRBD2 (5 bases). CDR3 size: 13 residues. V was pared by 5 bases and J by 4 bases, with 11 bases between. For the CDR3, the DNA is TGTGCCAGCAGTCCAACTAGAAGAGAGACCCAGTACTGC. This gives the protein CASSPTRRETQYC.

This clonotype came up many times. The CDR3 protein is CASSFATGEGYGYTF. The CDR3 region has the DNA TGTGCCAGCAGCTTCGCAACAGGGGAAGGCTATGGCTACACCTTC. This chain uses TRBV7-9 with TRBJ1-2, with 7 bases matching TRBD1. The germline gives CDR1 SEHNR, CDR2 FQNEAQ (reference sequence). The V segment lost 3 bases and the J segment 4 bases; nucleotides outside the gene matches: 8. The CDR3 sequence is 15 residues long.

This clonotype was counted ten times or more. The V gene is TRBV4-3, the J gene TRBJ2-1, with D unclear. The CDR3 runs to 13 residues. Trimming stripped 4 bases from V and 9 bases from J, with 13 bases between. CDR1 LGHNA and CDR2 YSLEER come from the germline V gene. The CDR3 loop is CASSRGIFFEQFF. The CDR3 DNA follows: TGCGCCAGCAGCCGTGGGATCTTTTTTGAGCAGTTCTTC.

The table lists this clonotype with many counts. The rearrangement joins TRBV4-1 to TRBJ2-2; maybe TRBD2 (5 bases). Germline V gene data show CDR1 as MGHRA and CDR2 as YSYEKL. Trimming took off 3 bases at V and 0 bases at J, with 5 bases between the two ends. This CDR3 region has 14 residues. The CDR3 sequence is CASSHGTNTGELFF. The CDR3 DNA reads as TGCGCCAGCAGCCACGGGACGAACACCGGGGAGCTGTTTTTT.

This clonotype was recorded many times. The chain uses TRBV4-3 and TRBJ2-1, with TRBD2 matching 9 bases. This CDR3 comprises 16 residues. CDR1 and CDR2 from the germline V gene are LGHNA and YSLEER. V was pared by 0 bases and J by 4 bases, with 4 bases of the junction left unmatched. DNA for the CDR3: TGCGCCAGCAGCCAAGATACCGCGGGGGGGTACAATGAGCAGTTCTTC. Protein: CASSQDTAGGYNEQFF.

The CDR3 DNA reads TGCGCCAGCAGCTTTTCAGCGGGGCCCACGGATACGCAGTATTTT. Its translation: CASSFSAGPTDTQYF. The J gene is TRBJ2-3, the V gene TRBV5-1, with 7 positions matching TRBD2. CDR1 SGHRS and CDR2 YFSETQ come from the germline V gene. Germline trimming cut 2 bases from V and 6 bases from J; bases unmatched to any gene: 9. The CDR3 contains 15 residues.